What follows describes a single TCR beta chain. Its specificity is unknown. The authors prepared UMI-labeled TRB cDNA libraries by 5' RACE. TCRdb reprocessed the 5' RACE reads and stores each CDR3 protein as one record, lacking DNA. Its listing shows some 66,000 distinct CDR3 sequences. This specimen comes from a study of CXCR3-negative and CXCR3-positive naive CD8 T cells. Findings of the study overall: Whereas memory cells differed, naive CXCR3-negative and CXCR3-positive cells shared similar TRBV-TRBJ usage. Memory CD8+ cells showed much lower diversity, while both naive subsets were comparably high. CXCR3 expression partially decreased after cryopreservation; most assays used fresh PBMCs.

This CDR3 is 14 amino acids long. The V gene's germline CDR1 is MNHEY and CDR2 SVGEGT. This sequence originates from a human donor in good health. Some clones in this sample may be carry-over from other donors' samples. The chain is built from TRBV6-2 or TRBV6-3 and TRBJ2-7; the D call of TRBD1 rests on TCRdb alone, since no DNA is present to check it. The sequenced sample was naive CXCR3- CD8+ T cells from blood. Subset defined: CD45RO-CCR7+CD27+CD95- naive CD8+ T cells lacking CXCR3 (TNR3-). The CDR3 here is CAGQRATTPYEQYF.